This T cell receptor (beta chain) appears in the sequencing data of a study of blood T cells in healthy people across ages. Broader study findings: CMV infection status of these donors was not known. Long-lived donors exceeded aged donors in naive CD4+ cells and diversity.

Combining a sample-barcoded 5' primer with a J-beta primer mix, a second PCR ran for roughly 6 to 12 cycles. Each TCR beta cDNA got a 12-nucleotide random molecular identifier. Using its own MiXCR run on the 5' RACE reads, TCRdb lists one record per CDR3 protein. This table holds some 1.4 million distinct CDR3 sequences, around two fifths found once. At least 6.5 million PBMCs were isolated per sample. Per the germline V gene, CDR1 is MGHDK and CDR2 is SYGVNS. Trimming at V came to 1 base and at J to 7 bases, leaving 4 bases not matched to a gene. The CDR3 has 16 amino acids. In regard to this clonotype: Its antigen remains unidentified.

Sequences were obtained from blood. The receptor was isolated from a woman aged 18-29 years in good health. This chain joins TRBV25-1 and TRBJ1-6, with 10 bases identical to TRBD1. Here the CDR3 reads CASSEFADRGNSPLHF. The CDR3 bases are TGTGCCAGCAGTGAATTTGCGGACAGGGGGAATTCACCCCTCCACTTT.